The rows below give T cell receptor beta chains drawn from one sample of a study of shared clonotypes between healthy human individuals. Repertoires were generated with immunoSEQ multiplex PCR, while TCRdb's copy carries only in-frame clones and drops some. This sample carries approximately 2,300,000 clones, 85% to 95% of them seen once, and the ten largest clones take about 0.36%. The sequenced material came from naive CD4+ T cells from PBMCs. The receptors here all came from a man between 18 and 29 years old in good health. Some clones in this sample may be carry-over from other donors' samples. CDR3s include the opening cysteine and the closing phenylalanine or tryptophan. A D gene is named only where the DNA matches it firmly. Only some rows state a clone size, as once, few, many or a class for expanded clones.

CDR3 protein: CASSYSRGQVYGYTF; CDR3 DNA: TGTGCCAGCAGTTACTCGCGTGGACAGGTCTATGGCTACACCTTC; J gene: TRBJ1-2; clone size: once; V gene: TRBV6-5; D gene: TRBD1
CDR3 protein: CASSYSGGTSLRGYTF; CDR3 DNA: TGTGCCAGCAGTTACTCAGGGGGGACCTCACTGCGCGGCTACACCTTC; J gene: TRBJ1-2; clone size: NA; V gene: TRBV6-5; D gene: NA
CDR3 protein: CASSIGKREGPNEQFF; CDR3 DNA: TGTGCCAGTAGTATAGGGAAGCGGGAGGGCCCCAATGAGCAGTTCTTC; J gene: TRBJ2-1; clone size: NA; V gene: TRBV19; D gene: TRBD2
CDR3 protein: CSARDGYTEAFF; CDR3 DNA: TGCAGCGCCCGGGACGGTTACACTGAAGCTTTCTTT; J gene: TRBJ1-1; clone size: NA; V gene: TRBV29-1; D gene: NA
CDR3 protein: CASSSTGTRSSYEQYF; CDR3 DNA: TGCGCCAGCAGCTCCACCGGGACCCGAAGCTCCTACGAGCAGTACTTC; J gene: TRBJ2-7; clone size: NA; V gene: TRBV5-1; D gene: NA
CDR3 protein: CASSLRRVGEQFF; CDR3 DNA: TGTGCCAGCAGTTTGAGGCGGGTTGGTGAGCAGTTCTTC; J gene: TRBJ2-1; clone size: NA; V gene: TRBV28; D gene: NA
CDR3 protein: CASRKDGETQYF; CDR3 DNA: TGTGCCAGCAGGAAAGATGGGGAGACCCAGTACTTC; J gene: TRBJ2-5; clone size: NA; V gene: TRBV27; D gene: NA
CDR3 protein: CASSQVSLNYGYTF; CDR3 DNA: TGCGCCAGCAGCCAAGTGTCTTTGAACTATGGCTACACCTTC; J gene: TRBJ1-2; clone size: NA; V gene: TRBV4-1; D gene: NA
CDR3 protein: CASRIRGKREAFF; CDR3 DNA: TGTGCCAGCAGAATTAGGGGAAAGCGGGAAGCTTTCTTT; J gene: TRBJ1-1; clone size: few; V gene: TRBV2; D gene: NA
CDR3 protein: CSVVLGTTSTEAFF; CDR3 DNA: TGCAGCGTTGTCCTCGGGACTACCAGCACTGAAGCTTTCTTT; J gene: TRBJ1-1; clone size: NA; V gene: TRBV29-1; D gene: NA
CDR3 protein: CSAWTYNEQFF; CDR3 DNA: TGCAGTGCTTGGACCTACAATGAGCAGTTCTTC; J gene: TRBJ2-1; clone size: NA; V gene: TRBV20-1; D gene: NA
CDR3 protein: CASSSYTRTGRGYGYTF; CDR3 DNA: TGTGCCAGCTCATCATACACCCGGACAGGGCGGGGCTATGGCTACACCTTC; J gene: TRBJ1-2; clone size: NA; V gene: TRBV18; D gene: TRBD1
CDR3 protein: CASSFWDRGIPDYGYTF; CDR3 DNA: TGTGCCAGCAGTTTTTGGGACAGGGGGATCCCAGACTATGGCTACACCTTC; J gene: TRBJ1-2; clone size: NA; V gene: TRBV28; D gene: TRBD1
CDR3 protein: CASSFRARSGGTDTQYF; CDR3 DNA: TGTGCCAGCAGCTTTAGGGCCCGCAGCGGAGGGACAGATACGCAGTATTTT; J gene: TRBJ2-3; clone size: NA; V gene: TRBV7-2; D gene: NA
CDR3 protein: CASSPDRGFYGYTF; CDR3 DNA: TGCGCCAGCAGCCCCGACAGGGGGTTTTATGGCTACACCTTC; J gene: TRBJ1-2; clone size: NA; V gene: TRBV5-1; D gene: TRBD1
CDR3 protein: CASRIAGSSYNEQFF; CDR3 DNA: TGTGCCAGCAGGATAGCGGGCAGCTCCTACAATGAGCAGTTCTTC; J gene: TRBJ2-1; clone size: NA; V gene: TRBV11-3; D gene: TRBD2